The entry below describes one TCR beta chain. Its antigen is still unknown. Per-base qualities were not stored, and no clone one base away is much larger. This entry belongs to a study of T cells in tuberculosis (dated by TCRdb to between 2018 and 2020). Broadly, across the study: The study combined CD1B tetramers and high-throughput TCR immunosequencing to characterize T cells specific for the mycobacterial lipid antigen glucose monomycolate (GMM). PBMC from active tuberculosis patients were archived either before standard anti-tuberculosis treatment began or within 7 days of the start of that treatment. IGRA-negative adolescents, IGRA-positive adolescents with latent tuberculosis and adults with active tuberculosis, about 9 per group, were compared in a South African clinical cohort.

What this sample's time point label stands for: new active TB diagnosis, blood taken before or within 7 days of starting treatment. Patients with active tuberculosis were defined as newly diagnosed, HIV-seronegative South African adults aged 18 years or older. Active tuberculosis was confirmed by positive sputum smear microscopy and/or positive M. tuberculosis culture. Immunosequencing of unsorted cryopreserved PBMC covered, on average, around 91,000 T cells per clinical donor. From cysteine to phenylalanine, the CDR3 is 14 amino acids long. The kept DNA is CDR3 alone, 42 bases in frame from the first base. The germline ends are 11 bases apart after V is trimmed by 2 bases and J by 4 bases. CDR1 and CDR2 are drawn from the germline V gene: ENHRY, SYGVKD. Study-level results and caveats: Clinical samples were selected based on which cryopreserved specimens were available, and the active tuberculosis cases were adults whereas the controls were adolescents. Compared with IGRA-negative controls, TCR-alpha repertoires from active tuberculosis had smaller mean NN-distances to GMM-specific TCRs, which suggests clonal expansion of these TCRs. The smaller NN-distances in active tuberculosis patients were driven in part by shorter CDR3-alpha lengths, while the difference seen for TCR-beta was not statistically significant. Using GEM motif frequencies, a classifier achieved about 63% accuracy, whereas a classifier built on the diverse GMM-specific repertoire got to nearly 90% accuracy (AUROC around 0.89).

The immunoSEQ multiplex PCR assay was used to generate TCR libraries, with TCR-beta and/or TCR-alpha/delta assays applied to each sample. Amplified TCR libraries were sequenced on the Illumina high-throughput platform. As for how the authors treated the data: Clustering and dimensionality reduction relied on pairwise TCRdist distances among GMM-specific receptors from T cells that were either sorted ex vivo or expanded in vitro. The score assigned to each clinical repertoire was mean NN-distance, meaning the average TCRdist to the nearest 10% of tetramer-positive reference sequences. GEM TCR motif frequency was calculated as the fraction of unique TCRs that matched known GEM sequences in V/J usage and CDR3 length. Linear discriminant analysis with leave-one-out cross-validation, implemented in scikit-learn, was used to classify active tuberculosis. This immuneACCESS table, as held by TCRdb, lists in-frame sequences with V and J called but not all clones. Of the missing ones, under half trace to an unresolved V gene in checked studies; the others have no known cause. V, J and clone size were drawn from that table, and D and trimming were deduced from the DNA. Recorded for this sample are 40,000 or so clones; 94% of them occurred a single time. Approximately 4.3% of the sample is taken by the ten largest.

The source of this sequence is an adult with tuberculosis. The sample was PBMCs, taken at tuberculosis diagnosis. This chain joins TRBV10-3 to TRBJ1-2, with TRBD1 perhaps the D gene, on 5 matching bases. In nucleotides, the sequence is TGTGCCATCAGTGAGGGAGGGACCTTCTATGGCTACACCTTC. It translates to CAISEGGTFYGYTF.